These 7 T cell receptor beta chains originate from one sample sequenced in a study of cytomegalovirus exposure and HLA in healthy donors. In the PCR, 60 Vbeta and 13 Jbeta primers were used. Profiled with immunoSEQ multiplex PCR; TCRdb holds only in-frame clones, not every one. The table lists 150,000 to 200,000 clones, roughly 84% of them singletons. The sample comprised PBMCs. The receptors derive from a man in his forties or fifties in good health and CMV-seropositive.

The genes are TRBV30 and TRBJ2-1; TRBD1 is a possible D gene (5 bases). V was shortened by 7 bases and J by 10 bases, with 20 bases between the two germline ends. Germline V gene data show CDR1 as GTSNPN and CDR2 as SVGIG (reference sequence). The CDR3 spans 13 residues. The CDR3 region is CASLGTGLIEQFF. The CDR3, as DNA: TGTGCCTCGCTCGGCACAGGTCTCATAGAGCAGTTCTTC. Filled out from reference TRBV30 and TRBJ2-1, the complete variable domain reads SQTIHQWPATLVQPVGSPLSLECTVEGTSNPNLYWYRQAAGRGLQLLFYSVGIGQISSEVPQNLSASRPQDRQFILSSKKLLLSDSGFYLCASLGTGLIEQFFGPGTRLTVL.

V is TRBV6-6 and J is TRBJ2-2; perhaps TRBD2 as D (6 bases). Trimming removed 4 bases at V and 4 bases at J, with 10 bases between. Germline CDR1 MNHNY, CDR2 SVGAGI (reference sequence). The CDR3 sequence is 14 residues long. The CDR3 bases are TGTGCCAGCAGTTCCACGGGGGTCACCGGGGAGCTGTTTTTT. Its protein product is CASSSTGVTGELFF.

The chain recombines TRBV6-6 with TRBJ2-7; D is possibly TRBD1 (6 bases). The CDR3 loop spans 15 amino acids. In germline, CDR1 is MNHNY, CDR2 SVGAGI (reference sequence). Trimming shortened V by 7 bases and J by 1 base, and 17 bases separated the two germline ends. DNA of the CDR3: TGTGCCAGCACCCGGGACCGGGACACATCCTACGAGCAGTACGTC. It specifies CASTRDRDTSYEQYV.

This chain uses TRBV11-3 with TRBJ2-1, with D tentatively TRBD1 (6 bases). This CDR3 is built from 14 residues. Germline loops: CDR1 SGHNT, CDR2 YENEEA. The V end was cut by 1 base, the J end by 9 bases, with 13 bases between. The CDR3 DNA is TGTGCCAGCAGCTTAGGCAGGGGATCTGGTGAGCAGTTCTTC. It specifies CASSLGRGSGEQFF.

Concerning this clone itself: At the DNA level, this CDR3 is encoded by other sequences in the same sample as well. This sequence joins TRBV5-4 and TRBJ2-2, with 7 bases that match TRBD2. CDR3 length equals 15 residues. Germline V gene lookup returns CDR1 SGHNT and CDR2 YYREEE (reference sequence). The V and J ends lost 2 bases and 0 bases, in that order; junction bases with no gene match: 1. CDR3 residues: CASSLAGSNTGELFF. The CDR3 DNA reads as TGTGCCAGCAGCTTAGCGGGGTCGAACACCGGGGAGCTGTTTTTT.

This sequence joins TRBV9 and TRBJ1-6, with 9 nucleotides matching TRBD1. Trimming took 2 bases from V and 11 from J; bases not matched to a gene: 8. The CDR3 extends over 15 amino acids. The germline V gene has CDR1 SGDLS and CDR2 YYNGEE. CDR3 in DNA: TGTGCCAGCAGCGTGGGGACAGGGCCAAACGCACCCCTCCACTTT. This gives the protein CASSVGTGPNAPLHF.

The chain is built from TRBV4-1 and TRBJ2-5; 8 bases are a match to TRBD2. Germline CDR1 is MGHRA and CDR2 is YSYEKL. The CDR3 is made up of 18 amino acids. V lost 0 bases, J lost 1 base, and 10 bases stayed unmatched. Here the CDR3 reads CASSQEFYSGSLQETQYF. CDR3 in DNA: TGCGCCAGCAGCCAAGAGTTCTACAGCGGGAGTCTCCAAGAGACCCAGTACTTC.